This TCR beta chain was sequenced during a study of T-cell reconstitution after alpha-beta-depleted transplantation in children. Regarding the study as a whole: Two months or so post-transplant, alpha-beta T cells reportedly derived from several hundred expanded graft clones. At day 60, the high TCRbeta diversity found in some patients originated from recipient T cells and thymic progenitors that had survived.

This clonotype showed up just a few times. The antigen is unknown. Molecular barcoding with unique molecular identifiers was used for the TCRbeta library. TCRdb re-called the PCR reads with MiXCR, one entry per CDR3 protein. The top ten hold about 10% of the sample, which has 100,000 to 150,000 distinct CDR3 sequences, roughly 23% seen once. The CDR3 runs to 14 residues. Between the trimmed V and J ends, which lost 9 bases and 0 bases, there was a span of 13 bases. This clonotype was obtained from a male patient aged 2 to 9 who had a stem cell transplant for chronic granulomatous disease, so the T cells may come from the graft donor. The chain employs TRBV12-3 or TRBV12-4 and TRBJ2-3; D remains ambiguous. The sequencing here drew on PBMCs, mostly from graft donor cells, taken 180 days after TCRalphabeta/CD19-depleted stem cell transplant. The CDR3 DNA follows: TGTGCCAGTACCTTGGCAGGAAGCACAGATACGCAGTATTTT. Translation gives CASTLAGSTDTQYF.